The source of this T cell receptor beta chain is a study of blood T cell repertoires in COVID-19. The wider study: From the United States, Italy and Spain came samples of acute and convalescent COVID-19. T cells, B-cell-depleted T cells, or PBMCs provided the cDNA or gDNA that served as material.

V was trimmed by 7 bases and J by 0 bases, leaving 15 bases between them. This CDR3 contains 15 residues. Germline V gene data show CDR1 as SGHRS and CDR2 as YFSETQ. One Seattle source followed patients from active infection through their disease course. Per the study methods: Amplification from reference gene primers served as the basis for estimated nucleated cell counts. This table comes from immunoSEQ multiplex PCR, and its TCRdb copy is limited to in-frame clones, with some not included. Clone size and the V and J calls come from that table; the DNA yielded D and trimming. The table lists about 350,000 clones, about 92% of them singletons.

The sequence derives from a woman aged 55-70 years with COVID-19, enrolled during active disease. V is TRBV5-1 and J is TRBJ2-3; D is perhaps TRBD2 (6 bases). Sequenced input: peripheral blood. CDR3 in amino acids: CASARGGTSTDTQYF. CDR3 coding DNA: TGCGCCAGCGCACGGGGCGGGACTAGCACAGATACGCAGTATTTT.